This TCR beta chain was captured by sequencing in a study of response to subunit inactivated influenza vaccine. The length of the CDR3 is 14 residues. Germline CDR1 SGHAT, CDR2 FQNNGV. With 5 bases clipped from V and 9 bases from J, the junction kept 12 bases outside the gene matches. TCRdb reprocessed the RT-PCR reads via MiXCR and lists one record per CDR3 protein. The table records 450,000 to 500,000 distinct CDR3 sequences, 11% of them present only once. The specimen was PBMCs from blood, collected about 40 days after vaccination. The rearrangement uses TRBV11-2 and TRBJ2-5; TRBD1 agrees at 7 bases. This receptor was taken from a man aged 45 to 65 who received an inactivated influenza vaccine. CDR3 sequence (DNA): TGTGCCAGCAGCAGCGACAGGGCCATAGGGGCCCAGTACTTC. Translating it yields CASSSDRAIGAQYF. Based on the CDR3 plus reference TRBV11-2 and TRBJ2-5, the full variable domain is EAGVAQSPRYKIIEKRQSVAFWCNPISGHATLYWYQQILGQGPKLLIQFQNNGVVDDSQLPKDRFSAERLKGVDSTLKIQPAKLEDSAVYLCASSSDRAIGAQYFGPGTRLLVL.